This is a list of T cell receptor beta chains from one sample in a study of blood T cells in healthy people across ages. MiXCR, run by TCRdb on the 5' RACE reads, gives a single entry per CDR3 protein. The sample contains around 1,500,000 distinct CDR3 sequences, roughly 28% of which appear only once. The sample consisted of blood. These receptor sequences come from a woman in her 30s in good health. CDR3s include the opening cysteine and the closing phenylalanine or tryptophan. The size of a clone is reported for some rows only, either as once, few or many, or as a class for expanded clones.

CDR3aa: CASSQGQGPRGETQYF
j_gene: TRBJ2-5
abundance: few
len: 16
v_gene: TRBV14

CDR3aa: CASSFSRGVQYF
j_gene: TRBJ2-7
abundance: many
len: 12
v_gene: TRBV5-6

CDR3aa: CASSETGQGGTDTQYF
j_gene: TRBJ2-3
abundance: NA
len: 16
v_gene: TRBV9

CDR3aa: CSSRGYLRETQYF
j_gene: TRBJ2-5
abundance: NA
len: 13
v_gene: TRBV6-1

CDR3aa: CASSLKGENPFDNEQFF
j_gene: TRBJ2-1
abundance: few
len: 17
v_gene: TRBV11-2

CDR3aa: CASSLGGEATQYF
j_gene: NA
abundance: few
len: 13
v_gene: TRBV7-2

CDR3aa: CSVASTGGLSSYKQYF
j_gene: TRBJ2-7
abundance: NA
len: 16
v_gene: TRBV29-1

CDR3aa: CASSAKRGNEQFF
j_gene: TRBJ2-1
abundance: few
len: 13
v_gene: TRBV14

CDR3aa: CASSSNLRGLLNEKLFF
j_gene: TRBJ1-4
abundance: NA
len: 17
v_gene: TRBV12-3/TRBV12-4

CDR3aa: CASSQARDRDNEQFF
j_gene: TRBJ2-1
abundance: few
len: 15
v_gene: TRBV14

CDR3aa: CSASVISGANVLTF
j_gene: TRBJ2-6
abundance: NA
len: 14
v_gene: TRBV29-1

CDR3aa: CASSPSHSSGGGETQYF
j_gene: TRBJ2-5
abundance: many
len: 17
v_gene: TRBV7-2

CDR3aa: CASSVGGLSYGYTF
j_gene: TRBJ1-2
abundance: NA
len: 14
v_gene: TRBV10-2

CDR3aa: CASIKGTSGWGGTDTQYF
j_gene: TRBJ2-3
abundance: few
len: 18
v_gene: TRBV7-2

CDR3aa: CASSQAQSDNEQFF
j_gene: TRBJ2-1
abundance: NA
len: 14
v_gene: TRBV3-1

CDR3aa: CAISEFLGGSYEQYF
j_gene: TRBJ2-7
abundance: many
len: 15
v_gene: TRBV10-3

CDR3aa: CASSLLGKLMNTEAFF
j_gene: TRBJ1-1
abundance: few
len: 16
v_gene: TRBV5-1

CDR3aa: CASSFGVTEAFF
j_gene: TRBJ1-1
abundance: few
len: 12
v_gene: TRBV11-2

CDR3aa: CASSLDGPYNEQYF
j_gene: TRBJ2-5
abundance: NA
len: 14
v_gene: TRBV7-2

CDR3aa: CSVVRESYNEQFF
j_gene: TRBJ2-1
abundance: many
len: 13
v_gene: TRBV29-1

CDR3aa: CSGRDRGTNTEAFF
j_gene: TRBJ1-1
abundance: many
len: 14
v_gene: TRBV29-1

CDR3aa: CTYSRCPHSNQPQHF
j_gene: TRBJ1-5
abundance: few
len: 15
v_gene: TRBV29-1

CDR3aa: CASMRTGVEDTQYF
j_gene: TRBJ2-3
abundance: NA
len: 14
v_gene: TRBV2

CDR3aa: CASKEQTGMGSDTQYF
j_gene: TRBJ2-3
abundance: NA
len: 16
v_gene: TRBV6-6

CDR3aa: CASSLVGGPSYNEQFF
j_gene: TRBJ2-1
abundance: NA
len: 16
v_gene: TRBV12-3/TRBV12-4

CDR3aa: CASSLPDNSLLHF
j_gene: TRBJ1-6
abundance: NA
len: 13
v_gene: TRBV5-1

CDR3aa: CASSTPDIYGYTF
j_gene: TRBJ1-2
abundance: many
len: 13
v_gene: TRBV7-2

CDR3aa: CSASGSGSIGVRWEQYF
j_gene: TRBJ2-7
abundance: few
len: 17
v_gene: TRBV20-1

CDR3aa: CASSMGLAADTQYF
j_gene: TRBJ2-3
abundance: NA
len: 14
v_gene: TRBV19

CDR3aa: CASSLMDGTETDTQYF
j_gene: TRBJ2-3
abundance: NA
len: 16
v_gene: TRBV7-3

CDR3aa: CSPRTSGRPSYNEQFF
j_gene: TRBJ2-1
abundance: many
len: 16
v_gene: TRBV29-1

CDR3aa: CSGGQGPDTQYF
j_gene: TRBJ2-3
abundance: few
len: 12
v_gene: TRBV29-1

CDR3aa: CASSPRTGDHYEQYF
j_gene: NA
abundance: NA
len: 15
v_gene: TRBV5-1

CDR3aa: CATSDLGRVGGELFF
j_gene: TRBJ2-2
abundance: few
len: 15
v_gene: TRBV24-1

CDR3aa: CATSDPDRSRRDTQYF
j_gene: TRBJ2-3
abundance: many
len: 16
v_gene: TRBV24-1

CDR3aa: CASSLDQRHNEQVF
j_gene: TRBJ2-1
abundance: NA
len: 14
v_gene: TRBV7-2

CDR3aa: CSVELGTKTYNEQFF
j_gene: TRBJ2-1
abundance: NA
len: 15
v_gene: TRBV29-1

CDR3aa: CASSQRRGREYQETQYF
j_gene: TRBJ2-5
abundance: NA
len: 17
v_gene: TRBV23-1

CDR3aa: CASSRLQGLAETQYF
j_gene: TRBJ2-5
abundance: many
len: 15
v_gene: TRBV4-1

CDR3aa: CSARDGLARETQYF
j_gene: TRBJ2-5
abundance: NA
len: 14
v_gene: TRBV20-1

CDR3aa: CASSQVRGTTTIYF
j_gene: TRBJ1-3
abundance: NA
len: 14
v_gene: TRBV4-1